What follows describes a single TCR beta chain. The length of the CDR3 is 16 residues. V lost 0 bases and J lost 6, with 17 bases in between. CDR1 is SGHNT and CDR2 is YYREEE in the germline V gene (reference sequence). From blood CD8+ and CD4+ T cells, the TCR beta chain was sequenced. Patients with stable or active relapsing-remitting disease, all of them treatment-naive, made up the multiple sclerosis controls. cDNA came from about 0.46 to 1 ug RNA primed by random hexamers. Across 54 Vbeta and 13 Jbeta, immunoSEQ multiplex PCR amplified TCR beta CDR3. TCRdb analysed the immunoSEQ multiplex PCR reads with MiXCR anew, one entry per CDR3 protein. The data hold roughly 400,000 distinct CDR3 sequences, with 85% to 90% observed a single time. The sample originates from a study of CD8 T cells in Susac syndrome.

What was sequenced was CD8+ T cells from PBMCs. The sequence was obtained from a human donor with multiple sclerosis. This chain links TRBV5-4 with TRBJ2-3; perhaps D is TRBD1 or TRBD2 (6 bases each). The CDR3 is CASSLGEVMGADTQYF. In DNA form, the CDR3 reads TGTGCCAGCAGCTTGGGGGAGGTCATGGGGGCCGATACGCAGTATTTT. Full variable domain (rest looked up from reference TRBV5-4 and TRBJ2-3): ETGVTQSPTHLIKTRGQQVTLRCSSQSGHNTVSWYQQALGQGPQFIFQYYREEENGRGNFPPRFSGLQFPNYSSELNVNALELDDSALYLCASSLGEVMGADTQYFGPGTRLTVL.